This TCR beta chain comes out of a study of T cell changes during pregnancy in multiple sclerosis. V was clipped by 9 bases and J by 4 bases; unmatched bases: 12. CDR1 is LNHDA, CDR2 SQIVND, per germline (reference sequence). This CDR3 region has 15 residues. Produced via immunoSEQ multiplex PCR; TCRdb's table is partial and in-frame only. The data show 80,000 to 100,000 clones, 90% seen once. The chain employs TRBV19 and TRBJ1-2, with 9 positions matching TRBD1. The source material was peripheral blood, sampled in the second trimester of pregnancy. This clonotype was sampled from a female donor in good health, enrolled as a control in a pregnancy study. CDR3 DNA sequence: TGTGCCAGCAAGAGGAGGGAGGACAGGGGCTATGGCTACACCTTC. This translates into CASKRREDRGYGYTF.